A single sample is the source of the 10 T cell receptor beta chains below, sequenced in a study of T cell responses to AZD1222 COVID-19 vaccine (dated by TCRdb to about 2021). The time point label here, explained by the study, means: baseline before first vaccination. This specimen's treatment or condition label, interpreted: meningococcal conjugate vaccine given as trial control. The library was prepared using the immunoSEQ multiplex PCR assay. This is the immuneACCESS table as TCRdb keeps it, with only in-frame sequences that have V and J called. A part of the clones is gone; compared with another copy, unresolved V genes explain less than half, and the rest is unexplained. For this sample the table gives around 110,000 clones, of which roughly 88% were detected only once. Clones ranked in the top ten supply 3% to 4.5% of the sample. Sample: peripheral blood, taken on day 0 of MenACWY control vaccination. The receptors shown here come from an adult in good health.

The rearrangement links TRBV19 to TRBJ1-1; possible D gene TRBD1, 6 bases. The CDR3 totals 14 residues. The V and J ends lost 5 bases and 5 bases respectively, with 15 bases between them. Per germline, CDR1 LNHDA and CDR2 SQIVND (reference sequence). The CDR3 DNA reads TGTGCCAGTAGTTCAACAGGGAGGAGGACTGAAGCTTTCTTT. As protein: CASSSTGRRTEAFF.

As concerns this clone: This sample also contains other DNA sequences that code for the same CDR3. The V gene is TRBV20-1, the J gene TRBJ2-7; maybe TRBD2 (5 bases). V was shortened by 6 bases and J by 0 bases, with 6 bases between the two germline ends. The germline CDR1 and CDR2 sequences are DFQATT and SNEGSKA (reference sequence). CDR3 length: 11 residues. CDR3 loop: CSARASYEQYF. The CDR3 DNA is TGCAGTGCGCGGGCCTCCTACGAGCAGTACTTC.

J is TRBJ2-6 and V is TRBV3-1 (or the pseudogene TRBV3-2); the D is unclear. Trimming left V 0 bases short and J 0 bases short, with 9 bases between. Germline V gives CDR1 LGHDT, CDR2 YNNKEL (reference sequence). This CDR3 is 17 amino acids long. CDR3 residues: CASSQDFRSSGANVLTF. The CDR3 region has the DNA TGTGCCAGCAGCCAAGATTTCAGGAGCTCTGGGGCCAACGTCCTGACTTTC.

The chain uses TRBV6-5 and TRBJ1-6; 8 nucleotides align to TRBD1. The CDR3 is 15 residues long. Trimming took 5 bases from V and 10 from J; bases not matched to a gene: 10. The germline V gene has CDR1 MNHEY and CDR2 SVGAGI. The CDR3 protein is CASSTSRTGRSPLHF. CDR3 DNA: TGTGCCAGCAGTACAAGCCGGACAGGGCGATCACCCCTCCACTTT.

V and J are TRBV9 and TRBJ2-5; 11 bases map to TRBD2. CDR1 is SGDLS and CDR2 is YYNGEE in the germline V gene. Trimming removed 2 bases from V and 7 bases from J; junction bases left unmatched: 4. This CDR3 has 14 amino acids. The CDR3 nucleotides read TGTGCCAGCAGCGTTAGCGGGGGGGTCGGGACCCAGTACTTC. It translates to CASSVSGGVGTQYF.

The J gene is TRBJ2-5, the V gene TRBV19; D may be TRBD1 (6 bases). Trimming took off 3 bases at V and 3 bases at J, with 14 bases between the two ends. CDR1 LNHDA and CDR2 SQIVND come from the germline V gene (reference sequence). The CDR3 is made up of 15 amino acids. CDR3 DNA: TGTGCCAGTAGTATTCAACAGGGAAGCGAAGAGACCCAGTACTTC. Its protein is CASSIQQGSEETQYF.

The chain recombines TRBV19 with TRBJ2-7, with D maybe TRBD1 (7 bases). The length of the CDR3 is 16 residues. The V and J ends lost 5 bases and 0 bases respectively, with 17 bases between them. The V gene's germline CDR1 is LNHDA and CDR2 SQIVND (reference sequence). The CDR3 is CASSSRGAMSSYEQYF. CDR3 nucleotide sequence: TGTGCCAGTAGTTCCAGGGGGGCCATGAGCTCCTACGAGCAGTACTTC.

This clone was observed once. The chain carries TRBV5-8 and TRBJ1-3; D is ambiguous. Germline lookup yields CDR1 SGHTS and CDR2 YDEGEE. With 4 bases removed from V and 0 bases from J, the gap between germline ends came to 8 bases. This CDR3 is 14 amino acids long. CDR3 sequence: CASSLRASGNTIYF. CDR3 bases: TGTGCCAGCAGCCTTCGGGCCTCTGGAAACACCATATATTTT.

This clone has a handful of counts. The chain links TRBV3-1 (or the pseudogene TRBV3-2) to TRBJ2-7, with TRBD1 matching over 9 bases. The CDR3 is 14 residues long. The germline gives CDR1 LGHDT, CDR2 YNNKEL (reference sequence). Trimming cost V 3 bases and J 3 bases; bases outside gene matches: 3. This chain's CDR3 is CASSHWDRVYEQYF. The CDR3 DNA reads as TGTGCCAGCAGCCATTGGGACAGGGTCTACGAGCAGTACTTC.

This clone showed up just once. The V call is TRBV5-1, the J call TRBJ2-6, with TRBD1 matching over 8 bases. After removal of 5 bases from V and 1 base from J, the junction contained 14 bases not matched to a gene. The CDR3 is 19 amino acids. In germline, CDR1 is SGHRS, CDR2 YFSETQ. The DNA of the CDR3 is TGCGCCAGCAGACCCTCCCAGGGGGCGGGTTTATCTGGGGCCAACGTCCTGACTTTC. It encodes CASRPSQGAGLSGANVLTF.